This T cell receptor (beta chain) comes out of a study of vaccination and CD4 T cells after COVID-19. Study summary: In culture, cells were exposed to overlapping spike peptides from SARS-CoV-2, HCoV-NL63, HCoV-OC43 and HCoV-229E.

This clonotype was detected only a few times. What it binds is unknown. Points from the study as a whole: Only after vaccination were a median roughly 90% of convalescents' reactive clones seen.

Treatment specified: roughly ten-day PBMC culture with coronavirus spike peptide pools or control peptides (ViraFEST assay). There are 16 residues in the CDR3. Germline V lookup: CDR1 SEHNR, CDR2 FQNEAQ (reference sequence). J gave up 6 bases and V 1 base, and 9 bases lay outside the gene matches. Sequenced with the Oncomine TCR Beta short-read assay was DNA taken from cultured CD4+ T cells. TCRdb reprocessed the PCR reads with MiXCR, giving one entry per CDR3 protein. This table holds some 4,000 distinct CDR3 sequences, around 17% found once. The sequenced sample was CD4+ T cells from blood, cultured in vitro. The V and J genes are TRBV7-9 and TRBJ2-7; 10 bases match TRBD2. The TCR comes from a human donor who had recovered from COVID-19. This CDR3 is CASSLVGAGGPLEQYF. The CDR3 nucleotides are TGTGCCAGCAGCTTAGTGGGAGCGGGGGGGCCCCTCGAGCAGTACTTC.